This TCR beta chain is from a study of T-cell memory formation after mild COVID-19. General study findings and limits: Clones that contracted from day 15 to 85 were balanced CD4/CD8, while later expanders leaned CD4+. The finding that pre-infection memory included some responding clones suggested that cross-reactive memory joined. Clones which contracted sat mainly in CM and EM if CD4+, and in EMRA if CD8+.

Of note for this clonotype: The antigen is not known.

With 5 bases clipped from V and 7 bases from J, the junction kept 17 bases outside the gene matches. Per the germline V gene, CDR1 is LGHDT and CDR2 is YNNKEL (reference sequence). The CDR3 sequence is 16 residues long. With constant-segment primers, 5'RACE yielded cDNA libraries of TCR alpha and TCR beta that carried sample barcodes and UMIs. TCRdb re-analysed the 5' RACE reads in MiXCR, keeping a single row per CDR3 protein. The sample consists of hundreds of thousands of distinct CDR3 sequences, more than 15% of them appearing once. This receptor was obtained from a man aged 18 to 30 who had mild COVID-19 (a few samples of this study predate the infection). Cell type and time point are not known. This chain joins TRBV3-1 and TRBJ2-7, with TRBD2 matching 7 bases. Sequencing used PBMCs or a T cell subset sorted from them (not recorded which). The CDR3 loop is CASSDNRQGGLGEQYF. CDR3 DNA sequence: TGTGCCAGCAGCGACAATCGGCAGGGAGGGCTTGGGGAGCAGTACTTC.